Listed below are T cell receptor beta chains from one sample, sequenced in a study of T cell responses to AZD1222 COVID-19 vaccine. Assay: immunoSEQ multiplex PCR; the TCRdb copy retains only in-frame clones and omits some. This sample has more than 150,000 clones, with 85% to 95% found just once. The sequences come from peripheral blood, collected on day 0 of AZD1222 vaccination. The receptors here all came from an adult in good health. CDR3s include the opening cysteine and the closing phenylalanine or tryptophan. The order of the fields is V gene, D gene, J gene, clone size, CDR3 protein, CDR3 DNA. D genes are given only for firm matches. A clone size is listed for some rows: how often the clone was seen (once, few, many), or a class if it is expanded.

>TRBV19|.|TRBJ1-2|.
CASSQGQLNYGYTF
TGTGCCAGTAGTCAGGGACAACTTAACTATGGCTACACCTTC
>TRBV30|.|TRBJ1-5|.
CAWSDGQFNQPQHF
TGTGCCTGGAGCGACGGACAGTTTAATCAGCCCCAGCATTTT
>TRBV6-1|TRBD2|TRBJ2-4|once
CASSAGTSGRMAKNIQYF
TGTGCCAGCAGTGCTGGGACTAGCGGGAGGATGGCCAAAAACATTCAGTACTTC
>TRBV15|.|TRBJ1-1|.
CATSRPMNTEAFF
TGTGCCACCAGCAGACCAATGAACACTGAAGCTTTCTTT
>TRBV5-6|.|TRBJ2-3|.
CASSFIPGPNIPDTQYF
TGTGCCAGCAGCTTCATACCGGGACCCAACATACCAGATACGCAGTATTTT
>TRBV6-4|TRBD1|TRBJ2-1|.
CASSRETGNEQFF
TGTGCCAGCAGTAGGGAGACAGGGAATGAGCAGTTCTTC
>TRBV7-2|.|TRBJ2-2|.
CASSRHRVEWTGELFF
TGTGCCAGCAGCCGTCACAGGGTAGAGTGGACCGGGGAGCTGTTTTTT
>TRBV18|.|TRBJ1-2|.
CASSQTASDGYTF
TGTGCCAGCTCGCAGACAGCTTCCGATGGCTACACCTTC
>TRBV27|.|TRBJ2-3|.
CASSFFNSRASTDTQYF
TGTGCCAGCAGTTTTTTTAACAGCCGGGCTAGCACAGATACGCAGTATTTT
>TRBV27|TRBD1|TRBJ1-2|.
CASSLSPNLQDRSNYGYTF
TGTGCCAGCAGTTTATCTCCTAATCTTCAGGACAGGTCCAACTATGGCTACACCTTC